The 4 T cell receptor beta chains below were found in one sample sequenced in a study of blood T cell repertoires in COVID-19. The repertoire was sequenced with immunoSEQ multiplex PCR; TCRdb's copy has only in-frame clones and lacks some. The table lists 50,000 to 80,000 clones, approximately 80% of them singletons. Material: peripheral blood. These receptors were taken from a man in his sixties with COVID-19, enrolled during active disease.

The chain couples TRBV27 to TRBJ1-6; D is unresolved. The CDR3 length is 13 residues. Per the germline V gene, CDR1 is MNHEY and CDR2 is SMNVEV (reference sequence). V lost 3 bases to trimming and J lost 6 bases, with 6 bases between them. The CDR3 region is CASSLRRNSPLHF. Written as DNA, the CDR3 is TGTGCCAGCAGTTTGAGGCGTAATTCACCCCTCCACTTT.

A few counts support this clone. CDR3 in amino acids: CAWDRSGGAGELFF. CDR3 sequence (DNA): TGTGCCTGGGACAGGAGCGGGGGCGCCGGGGAGCTGTTTTTT. The genes are TRBV30 and TRBJ2-2; 8 bases align to TRBD2. The V and J ends lost 5 bases and 6 bases, in that order; junction bases with no gene match: 8. The CDR3 covers 14 residues. Germline CDR1 and CDR2: GTSNPN and SVGIG (reference sequence).

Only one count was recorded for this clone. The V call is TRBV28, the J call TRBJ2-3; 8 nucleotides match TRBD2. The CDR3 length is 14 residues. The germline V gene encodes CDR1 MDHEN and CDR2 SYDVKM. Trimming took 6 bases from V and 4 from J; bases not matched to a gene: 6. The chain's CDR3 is CASRLGGAADTQYF. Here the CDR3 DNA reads TGTGCCAGCAGGCTCGGGGGGGCCGCAGATACGCAGTATTTT.

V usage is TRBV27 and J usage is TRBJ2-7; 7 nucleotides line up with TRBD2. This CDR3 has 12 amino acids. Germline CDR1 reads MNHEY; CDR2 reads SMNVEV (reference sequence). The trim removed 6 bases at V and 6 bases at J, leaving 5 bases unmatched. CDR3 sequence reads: CASRRLAGEQYF. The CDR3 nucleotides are TGTGCCAGCAGAAGACTAGCAGGCGAGCAGTACTTC.